This TCR beta chain stems from a study of multiple sclerosis patients with progressive multifocal leukoencephalopathy. Overall study results and limits: Less diverse TRB repertoires were suggested in most PML patients.

Method: immunoSEQ multiplex PCR; TCRdb's copy keeps in-frame clones and lacks some. Of tens of thousands of clones in the sample, roughly 91% were seen once. The sample holds a few counts of this clone. The antigen is undetermined. Specified time point: more than five months of natalizumab therapy. This CDR3 is built from 13 residues. Germline CDR1 LGHNA, CDR2 YSLEER. V was pared by 1 base and J by 11 bases, with 12 bases between. This receptor was taken from a human donor with multiple sclerosis. The input for sequencing was PBMCs, taken from a patient treated with natalizumab. This chain links TRBV4-3 with TRBJ1-3; TRBD1 is a possible D gene (6 bases). CDR3 amino acids: CASSQGGDTSIYF. In nucleotides, the CDR3 is TGCGCCAGCAGCCAAGGGGGGGACACTTCCATATATTTT.